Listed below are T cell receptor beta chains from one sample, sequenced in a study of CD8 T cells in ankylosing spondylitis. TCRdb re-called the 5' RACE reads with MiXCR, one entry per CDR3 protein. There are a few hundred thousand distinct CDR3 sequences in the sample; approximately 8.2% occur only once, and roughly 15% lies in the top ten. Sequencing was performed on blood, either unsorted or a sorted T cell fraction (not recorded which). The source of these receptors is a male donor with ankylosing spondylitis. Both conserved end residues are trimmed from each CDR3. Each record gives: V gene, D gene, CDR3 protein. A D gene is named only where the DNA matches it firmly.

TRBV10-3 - AIGPTAGTGELF
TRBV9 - ASSVGGSGEKLF
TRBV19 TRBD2 ASSVTSGIDNEQF
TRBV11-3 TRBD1 ASSRRTGASTEAF
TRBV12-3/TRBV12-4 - ASSYSESNEKLF
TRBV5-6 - ASSLGPRSGELF
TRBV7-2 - ASSVGGTQYNEQF
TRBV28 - ASRAPGEFNTGELF
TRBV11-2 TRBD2 ASSFLLGSGGTGELF
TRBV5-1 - ASSRGMAGELF
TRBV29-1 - SVDRSGTEAF
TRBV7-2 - ASSSRVWEGLPNEQF
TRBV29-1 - SVEKAGYGNTIY
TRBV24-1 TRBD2 ATSPGTSSRQQF
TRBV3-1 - ASSLGVGTAF
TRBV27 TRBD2 ASTPYLGEGLY
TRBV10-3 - AISPDRRTYEQY
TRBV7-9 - ASSLNGGMRQPQH
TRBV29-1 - SSRTNQETQY
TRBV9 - ASTASASGYEQY
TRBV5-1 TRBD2 ASSPIPSGSSYEQY
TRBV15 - ATSRGGSLGANVLT
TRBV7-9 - ASSLSTPNTEAF
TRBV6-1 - ASSARPGTSTDTQY
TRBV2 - ATAVGRTGELF
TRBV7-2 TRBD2 ASSLTAGSLYNEQF
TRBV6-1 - ASRLTYSSYEQY
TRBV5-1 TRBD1 ASSQGTDTEAF
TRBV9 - ASSEQGGVAF
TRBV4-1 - ASSPPTGAGANVLT
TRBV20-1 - SARPLTTGIYEQY
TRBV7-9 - ASSKGLGRVQY
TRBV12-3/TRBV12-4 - ASSTPLGGGTDTQY
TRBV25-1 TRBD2 ASSEWGGSLHPLNEQF
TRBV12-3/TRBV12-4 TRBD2 ASSPLFLAGDGYNEQF
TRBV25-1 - ASSDWGNNEKLF
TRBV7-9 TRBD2 ASSLGGGSNEQF
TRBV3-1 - ASSLRTNNEQF
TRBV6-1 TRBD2 ASSTPPGLDYNEQF
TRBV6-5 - ASRSRRAGHNTEAF
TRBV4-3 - ASSRRGGMNTEAF
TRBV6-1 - ACQGLRNTEAF
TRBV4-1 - ASSQEGGQQGSGNTIY
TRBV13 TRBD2 ASSLALLTSGINNEQF
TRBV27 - ASSLGLRRDTGELF
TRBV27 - ASSESHLVYEQY
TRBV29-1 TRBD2 SVAGTSRYNEQF
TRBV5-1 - ASSQRGTTNEKLF